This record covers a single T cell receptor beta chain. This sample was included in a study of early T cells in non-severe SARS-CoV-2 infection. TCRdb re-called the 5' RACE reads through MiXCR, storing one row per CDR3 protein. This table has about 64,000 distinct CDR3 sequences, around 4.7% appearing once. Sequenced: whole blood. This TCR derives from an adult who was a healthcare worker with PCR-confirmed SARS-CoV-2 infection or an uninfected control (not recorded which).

CDR3 protein: CASSPRTATNTGELFF. The CDR3 coding sequence is TGTGCCAGCTCACCACGGACAGCTACGAACACCGGGGAGCTGTTTTTT. The rearrangement links TRBV18 to TRBJ2-2; a weak D match, TRBD1 (6 bases). Germline V gene data show CDR1 as KGHSH and CDR2 as LQKENI. This CDR3 is 16 amino acids long. Trimming removed 1 base at V and 0 bases at J, with 9 bases between.